The sequence of this T cell receptor (beta chain) was determined in a study of blood T cell repertoires in COVID-19. CDR3 length: 17 residues. V dropped 2 bases and J dropped 4 bases, with 18 bases sitting between them. Germline CDR1 and CDR2: SGHVS and FQNEAQ. This clone was counted once. This table comes from immunoSEQ multiplex PCR, and its TCRdb copy is limited to in-frame clones, with some not included. Among tens of thousands of clones, nearly 80% were seen once, and the ten largest hold approximately 6.3%. The rearrangement uses TRBV7-8 and TRBJ2-1; tentative D call: TRBD2 (5 bases). Material for sequencing was peripheral blood. The receptor was derived from a man between 65 and 85 years old with COVID-19, enrolled during active disease. CDR3 coding DNA: TGTGCCAGCAGCTTAAGGGCAGGAGGTAGCAAGTACAATGAGCAGTTCTTC. It yields the protein CASSLRAGGSKYNEQFF.